The 24 T cell receptor beta chains given below trace back to one sample, sequenced in a study of cytotoxic CD8 clonotypes in ibrutinib-treated CLL. Clones were read by immunoSEQ multiplex PCR, and TCRdb kept only the in-frame ones, dropping some. The sample holds 130,000 or so clones, 70% to 90% seen once. The input for sequencing was PBMCs, taken after 24 months of ibrutinib treatment. The receptor source for this set is a human donor with chronic lymphocytic leukemia.

The V gene is TRBV10-3, the J gene TRBJ2-7, with D possibly TRBD2 on 7 matching bases. This CDR3 is built from 16 residues. Germline V gene lookup returns CDR1 ENHRY and CDR2 SYGVKD. V was trimmed by 3 bases and J by 4 bases, leaving 19 bases between them. The CDR3 sequence: CAISDGGAGAGYEQYF. CDR3 DNA sequence: TGTGCCATCAGTGATGGGGGGGCAGGGGCCGGATACGAGCAGTACTTC.

V is TRBV5-1 and J is TRBJ2-7; the D gene could be TRBD1 or TRBD2 (5 bases each). V was clipped by 4 bases and J by 6 bases, with 17 bases between them. The CDR3 is 14 residues long. The germline V gene encodes CDR1 SGHRS and CDR2 YFSETQ. DNA of the CDR3: TGCGCCAGCAGCCCTGGGGCGGCGAGCGGCGAGCAGTACTTC. It is translated as CASSPGAASGEQYF.

This clone was seen only a few times. V and J are TRBV27 and TRBJ2-5; 8 bases map to TRBD1. This CDR3 comprises 13 residues. Germline CDR1 reads MNHEY; CDR2 reads SMNVEV (reference sequence). The ends lost 7 bases at V and 2 bases at J; junction bases unmatched: 3. CDR3 sequence reads: CASNGQGQETQYF. CDR3 sequence (DNA): TGTGCCAGCAACGGACAGGGACAAGAGACCCAGTACTTC.

The chain has TRBV5-4 and TRBJ2-7; D not certain. This CDR3 has 13 residues. Trimming took off 4 bases at V and 7 bases at J, with 15 bases between the two ends. Germline V lookup: CDR1 SGHNT, CDR2 YYREEE (reference sequence). Here the CDR3 DNA reads TGTGCCAGCAGCCTCGACGGAGTCGGAGAGCAGTACTTC. The encoded protein is CASSLDGVGEQYF.

The chain uses TRBV6-5 and TRBJ1-3; D possibly corresponds to TRBD1 (6 bases). Between the trimmed V and J ends, which lost 5 bases and 0 bases, there was a span of 8 bases. CDR3 length equals 14 residues. Germline CDR1 is MNHEY and CDR2 is SVGAGI. For the CDR3, the DNA is TGTGCCAGCAGTAGACAGGACTCTGGAAACACCATATATTTT. Its protein is CASSRQDSGNTIYF.

The chain couples TRBV6-6 to TRBJ1-4; D remains unclear. The germline V gene encodes CDR1 MNHNY and CDR2 SVGAGI (reference sequence). The CDR3 loop spans 15 amino acids. V shed 0 bases and J shed 2 bases, with 7 bases lying between them. The chain's CDR3 is CASSYSGRTNEKLFF. The CDR3 bases are TGTGCCAGCAGTTACTCGGGCAGGACTAATGAAAAACTGTTTTTT.

The chain combines TRBV30 with TRBJ2-7; D remains unclear. The germline gives CDR1 GTSNPN, CDR2 SVGIG (reference sequence). V was shortened by 4 bases and J by 3 bases, with 25 bases between the two germline ends. The CDR3 contains 17 residues. The CDR3 is CAWKKDWNRPTHYEQYF. In DNA form, the CDR3 reads TGTGCCTGGAAAAAAGATTGGAACAGACCGACCCACTACGAGCAGTACTTC.

The chain joins TRBV6-6 to TRBJ2-7; 7 nucleotides agree with TRBD2. CDR3 length: 13 amino acids. Germline-derived CDR1 and CDR2 are MNHNY and SVGAGI (reference sequence). CDR3 nucleotide sequence: TGTGCGACCCGGGGGGAAAGCTCCTACGAGCAGTACTTC. Amino acid sequence: CATRGESSYEQYF.

CDR3 sequence reads: CASSFRQGGRETQYF. In nucleotides, the CDR3 is TGTGCCAGCAGTTTTCGACAGGGGGGAAGGGAGACCCAGTACTTC. The chain combines TRBV7-9 with TRBJ2-5; TRBD1 agrees at 9 bases. Germline V gene data show CDR1 as SEHNR and CDR2 as FQNEAQ (reference sequence). The length of the CDR3 is 15 residues. The V segment lost 6 bases and the J segment 5 bases; nucleotides outside the gene matches: 10.

The V gene is TRBV28, the J gene TRBJ1-1; no reliable D call. The CDR3 sequence is 17 residues long. The V gene lost 5 bases and the J gene lost 1 base, with 20 bases spanning the gap. Germline CDR1 reads MDHEN; CDR2 reads SYDVKM. The CDR3: CASSQKTWGGGNTEAFF. CDR3 sequence (DNA): TGTGCCAGCAGTCAGAAAACCTGGGGAGGAGGGAACACTGAAGCTTTCTTT.

The chain has TRBV7-2 and TRBJ2-7, with 10 bases matching TRBD2. The V and J ends lost 4 bases and 1 base, in that order; junction bases with no gene match: 13. Germline CDR1 and CDR2: SGHTA and FQGNSA. The CDR3 sequence is 18 residues long. CDR3 DNA sequence: TGTGCCAGCAGCTCTAGAACTAGCGGGGCGGGAGGGTCCTACGAGCAGTACTTC. Translation gives CASSSRTSGAGGSYEQYF.

J is TRBJ2-7 and V is TRBV7-8, with D hard to call. Germline values: CDR1 SGHVS, CDR2 FQNEAQ. The V end was cut by 3 bases, the J end by 6 bases, with 18 bases between. The CDR3 runs 15 residues. CDR3 sequence (DNA): TGTGCCAGCAGCTTCCGGCCTGAGCGAGGCGGCGAGCAGTACTTC. Protein sequence: CASSFRPERGGEQYF.

The genes are TRBV29-1 and TRBJ1-3; possibly TRBD1 for D (5 bases). The CDR3 spans 15 residues. V lost 1 base, J lost 5 bases, and 15 bases lay in between. Germline CDR1 reads SQVTM; CDR2 reads ANQGSEA. CDR3 sequence reads: CSVEVSGGNRNTIYF. The CDR3 DNA reads as TGCAGCGTTGAAGTGTCGGGGGGGAACAGAAACACCATATATTTT.

V usage is TRBV5-4 and J usage is TRBJ1-1, with 10 bases matching TRBD1. V gave up 2 bases and J gave up 6 bases; unmatched junction bases: 7. Looked up from germline, CDR1 is SGHNT and CDR2 is YYREEE (reference sequence). The CDR3 covers 15 residues. The CDR3 here is CASSLRTGGRAEAFF. For the CDR3, the DNA is TGTGCCAGCAGCTTACGGACAGGGGGAAGGGCTGAAGCTTTCTTT.

The chain joins TRBV28 to TRBJ1-6; weak D call: TRBD1 (5 bases). Germline CDR1 is MDHEN and CDR2 is SYDVKM. V lost 6 bases to trimming and J lost 10 bases, with 13 bases between them. The CDR3 consists of 13 residues. The CDR3 DNA reads TGTGCCAGCAGGCAATACGGGGGATCACCCCTCCACTTT. Amino acids: CASRQYGGSPLHF. Together with reference TRBV28 and TRBJ1-6, the CDR3 gives the full variable domain: DVKVTQSSRYLVKRTGEKVFLECVQDMDHENMFWYRQDPGLGLRLIYFSYDVKMKEKGDIPEGYSVSREKKERFSLILESASTNQTSMYLCASRQYGGSPLHFGNGTRLTVT.

The genes are TRBV4-2 and TRBJ1-4, with 7 bases that match TRBD1. CDR3 length: 15 residues. In germline, CDR1 is LGHNA, CDR2 YNFKEQ. V was clipped by 5 bases and J by 7 bases; unmatched bases: 10. This chain's CDR3 is CASSNRQGWIEKLFF. Here the CDR3 DNA reads TGTGCCAGCAGCAACCGACAGGGTTGGATTGAAAAACTGTTTTTT.

This clone has only a few counts. The chain carries TRBV4-1 and TRBJ1-5; no definite D call. This CDR3 spans 13 amino acids. Trimming left V 1 base short and J 7 bases short, with 8 bases between. Germline V gene lookup returns CDR1 MGHRA and CDR2 YSYEKL. CDR3 coding DNA: TGCGCCAGCAGCCAAGTGGGCAGCCAGCCCCAGCATTTT. The encoded protein is CASSQVGSQPQHF.

J is TRBJ1-2 and V is TRBV7-2; possible D gene TRBD1, 5 bases. Germline CDR1 reads SGHTA; CDR2 reads FQGNSA. The length of the CDR3 is 13 residues. Trimming shortened V by 0 bases and J by 5 bases, and 7 bases separated the two germline ends. Written as DNA, the CDR3 is TGTGCCAGCAGCTTAGCGGGGGAGTATGGCTACACCTTC. Translated: CASSLAGEYGYTF.

The chain couples TRBV5-1 to TRBJ1-1; a possible D gene is TRBD1 (5 bases). This CDR3 has 14 amino acids. V was cut by 0 bases and J by 6 bases, with 12 bases left in between. Germline CDR1 is SGHRS and CDR2 is YFSETQ. CDR3 loop: CASSLGRGGAEAFF. CDR3 DNA sequence: TGCGCCAGCAGCTTGGGTCGGGGAGGGGCTGAAGCTTTCTTT.

This clone has just one count. The chain employs TRBV6-6 and TRBJ1-5; D call uncertain. Germline V gene data show CDR1 as MNHNY and CDR2 as SVGAGI (reference sequence). Trimming left V 0 bases short and J 0 bases short, with 9 bases between. The CDR3 has 16 amino acids. CDR3 sequence: CASSYSGAYSNQPQHF. As DNA, the CDR3 is TGTGCCAGCAGTTACTCGGGAGCATATAGCAATCAGCCCCAGCATTTT.

V gene TRBV27 combines with J gene TRBJ2-2; D is ambiguous. CDR1 and CDR2 from the germline V gene are MNHEY and SMNVEV (reference sequence). This CDR3 comprises 15 residues. Trimming shortened V by 2 bases and J by 0 bases, and 7 bases separated the two germline ends. The CDR3 DNA follows: TGTGCCAGCAGTTTAGCGGCAACGAACACCGGGGAGCTGTTTTTT. Translated: CASSLAATNTGELFF.

The chain joins TRBV7-3 to TRBJ2-2, with D perhaps being TRBD1 or TRBD2 (5 bases each). The CDR3 covers 16 residues. Germline assignment: CDR1 SGHTA and CDR2 FQGTGA. V shed 2 bases and J shed 0 bases, with 10 bases lying between them. CDR3 sequence: CASSLFGTANTGELFF. CDR3 nucleotides: TGTGCCAGCAGCTTATTTGGGACGGCGAACACCGGGGAGCTGTTTTTT. The entire variable domain, with the rest obtained from reference TRBV7-3 and TRBJ2-2, is as follows: GAGVSQTPSNKVTEKGKYVELRCDPISGHTALYWYRQSLGQGPEFLIYFQGTGAADDSGLPNDRFFAVRPEGSVSTLKIQRTERGDSAVYLCASSLFGTANTGELFFGEGSRLTVL.

This sequence joins TRBV7-3 and TRBJ2-1; 10 bases match TRBD1. Germline V gene lookup returns CDR1 SGHTA and CDR2 FQGTGA. The CDR3 loop spans 14 amino acids. J gave up 9 bases and V 5 bases, and 7 bases lay outside the gene matches. CDR3 amino acids: CASSPGQGGSEQFF. In DNA, the CDR3 is TGTGCCAGCAGCCCTGGACAGGGGGGGAGTGAGCAGTTCTTC.

The V gene is TRBV2, the J gene TRBJ1-5; unclear D gene. The CDR3 runs 13 residues. V lost 6 bases to trimming and J lost 6 bases, with 12 bases between them. The germline V gene has CDR1 SNHLY and CDR2 FYNNEI. CDR3 bases: TGTGCCAGCAGCCGGGGAGACGGTCAGCCCCAGCATTTT. It is translated as CASSRGDGQPQHF.